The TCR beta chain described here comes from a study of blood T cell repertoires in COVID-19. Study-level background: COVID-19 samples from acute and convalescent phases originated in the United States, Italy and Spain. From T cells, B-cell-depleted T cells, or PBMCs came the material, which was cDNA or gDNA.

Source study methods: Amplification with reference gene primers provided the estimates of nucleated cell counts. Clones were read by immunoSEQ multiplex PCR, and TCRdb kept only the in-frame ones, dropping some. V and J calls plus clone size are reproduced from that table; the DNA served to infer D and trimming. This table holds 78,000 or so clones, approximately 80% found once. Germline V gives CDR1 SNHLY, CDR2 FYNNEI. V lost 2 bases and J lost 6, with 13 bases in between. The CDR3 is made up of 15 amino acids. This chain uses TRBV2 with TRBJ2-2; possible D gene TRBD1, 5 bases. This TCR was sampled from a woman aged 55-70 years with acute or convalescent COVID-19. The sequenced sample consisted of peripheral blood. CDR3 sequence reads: CASSETGGSAGELFF. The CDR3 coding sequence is TGTGCCAGCAGTGAAACAGGTGGTTCCGCCGGGGAGCTGTTTTTT.